Listed below are T cell receptor beta chains from one sample, sequenced in a study of OX40 agonist ivuxolimab in advanced cancers. Profiling relied on immunoSEQ multiplex PCR, and the TCRdb table lists in-frame clones only, not all of them. This table has more than 45,000 clones, roughly 77% appearing once. Here the sequenced sample was CD4+ or CD8+ T cells sorted from blood, taken in a trial of the OX40 agonist ivuxolimab. The receptors shown here come from an adult with an advanced solid tumor such as melanoma, head and neck, liver or kidney cancer. The CDR3 runs from the conserved cysteine through the conserved F or W. A D gene is named only where the DNA matches it firmly.

D gene | J gene | V gene | CDR3 protein
- | TRBJ1-1 | TRBV11-2 | CASSPQTRGTEAFF
- | TRBJ1-2 | TRBV11-1 | CASSLVPRNGYTF
- | TRBJ1-4 | TRBV9 | CASSVSWGMGEKLFF
TRBD2 | TRBJ2-1 | TRBV6-1 | CASKAGGPYNEQFF
TRBD1 | TRBJ2-5 | TRBV18 | CASSNTDRGVTQYF
TRBD2 | TRBJ2-5 | TRBV5-6 | CASSQLTSGGTQYF
TRBD1 | TRBJ1-2 | TRBV2 | CASSRQGGYGYTF
- | TRBJ1-3 | TRBV2 | CASSVETRSGNTIYF
TRBD2 | TRBJ2-3 | TRBV7-3 | CASSFTSSGGLSTDTQYF
- | TRBJ2-2 | TRBV7-9 | CASSSQGNTGELFF
TRBD2 | - | TRBV18 | CASSPPEGRGSVEQYF
- | TRBJ1-5 | TRBV7-2 | CASSLDGHSNQPQHF
TRBD1 | TRBJ2-1 | TRBV18 | CASSPGTGVYNEQFF
- | TRBJ2-3 | TRBV7-3 | CASSLGPAGPTDTQYF
TRBD2 | TRBJ2-7 | TRBV19 | CASSRLAGGTYSYEQYF
- | TRBJ1-4 | TRBV29-1 | CSVFWGGNEKLFF
TRBD1 | TRBJ2-2 | TRBV28 | CASSIRQGNTGELFF
TRBD1 | TRBJ2-7 | TRBV6-1 | CASRRDRAAYEQYF
- | TRBJ1-6 | TRBV30 | CAWTRPGSPLHF
- | TRBJ2-1 | TRBV6-1 | CASSGDRAGEQFF
- | TRBJ2-5 | TRBV30 | CAWSVDSKETQYF
- | TRBJ1-3 | TRBV30 | CAWSRVYGNTIYF
- | TRBJ1-1 | TRBV6-1 | CASRPSGKEEVEAFF
- | TRBJ1-4 | TRBV2 | CASIRLGREKLFF
- | TRBJ2-6 | TRBV9 | CASSVAWNSGANVLTF
- | TRBJ2-1 | TRBV7-8 | CASSLAGGANEQFF
- | TRBJ2-7 | TRBV5-6 | CASSSGLLAAEQYF
TRBD2 | TRBJ2-1 | TRBV29-1 | CSVELPSGLGNEQFF
- | TRBJ1-5 | TRBV6-6 | CASTPRVGGTNQPQHF
- | TRBJ2-7 | TRBV7-8 | CASSLALGYEQYF
- | TRBJ2-3 | TRBV5-5 | CASSAGTSTDTQYF
TRBD1 | TRBJ2-7 | TRBV9 | CASSVGQGPYEQYF